This T cell receptor (beta chain) derives from a study of control samples from healthy donors and cancer patients. Per germline, CDR1 SEHNR and CDR2 FQNEAQ (reference sequence). V gave up 3 bases and J gave up 1 base, with 10 bases separating them. The CDR3 contains 15 residues. The method was immunoSEQ multiplex PCR; TCRdb's version includes in-frame clones alone and lacks a portion of them. The repertoire holds 100,000 to 150,000 clones, with 85% to 95% as singletons. The sequenced material came from blood. The clonotype comes from a man aged 25-45 years in good health. The chain joins TRBV7-9 to TRBJ2-1; no clear D gene. CDR3 nucleotides: TGTGCCAGCAGCTTTAGGGCCAGTTCCTACAATGAGCAGTTCTTC. This translates into CASSFRASSYNEQFF.